This T cell receptor (beta chain) was found in a study of cytomegalovirus exposure and HLA in healthy donors. Germline CDR1 is ENHRY and CDR2 is SYGVKD. Germline trimming cut 10 bases from V and 0 bases from J; bases unmatched to any gene: 11. CDR3 length: 15 residues. PCR amplification relied on 60 Vbeta primers (plus 13 Jbeta primers). Measured with immunoSEQ multiplex PCR; TCRdb has only the in-frame clones, and not every one. Here the sample spans about 140,000 clones, approximately 80% being singletons. The clonotype comes from a man aged 25 to 40 in good health and CMV-seronegative. J is TRBJ1-2 and V is TRBV10-3; 7 positions agree with TRBD1. Sample: PBMCs. The CDR3: CATVGGQFPNYGYTF. In nucleotides, the CDR3 is TGTGCCACGGTAGGGGGACAGTTTCCTAACTATGGCTACACCTTC.